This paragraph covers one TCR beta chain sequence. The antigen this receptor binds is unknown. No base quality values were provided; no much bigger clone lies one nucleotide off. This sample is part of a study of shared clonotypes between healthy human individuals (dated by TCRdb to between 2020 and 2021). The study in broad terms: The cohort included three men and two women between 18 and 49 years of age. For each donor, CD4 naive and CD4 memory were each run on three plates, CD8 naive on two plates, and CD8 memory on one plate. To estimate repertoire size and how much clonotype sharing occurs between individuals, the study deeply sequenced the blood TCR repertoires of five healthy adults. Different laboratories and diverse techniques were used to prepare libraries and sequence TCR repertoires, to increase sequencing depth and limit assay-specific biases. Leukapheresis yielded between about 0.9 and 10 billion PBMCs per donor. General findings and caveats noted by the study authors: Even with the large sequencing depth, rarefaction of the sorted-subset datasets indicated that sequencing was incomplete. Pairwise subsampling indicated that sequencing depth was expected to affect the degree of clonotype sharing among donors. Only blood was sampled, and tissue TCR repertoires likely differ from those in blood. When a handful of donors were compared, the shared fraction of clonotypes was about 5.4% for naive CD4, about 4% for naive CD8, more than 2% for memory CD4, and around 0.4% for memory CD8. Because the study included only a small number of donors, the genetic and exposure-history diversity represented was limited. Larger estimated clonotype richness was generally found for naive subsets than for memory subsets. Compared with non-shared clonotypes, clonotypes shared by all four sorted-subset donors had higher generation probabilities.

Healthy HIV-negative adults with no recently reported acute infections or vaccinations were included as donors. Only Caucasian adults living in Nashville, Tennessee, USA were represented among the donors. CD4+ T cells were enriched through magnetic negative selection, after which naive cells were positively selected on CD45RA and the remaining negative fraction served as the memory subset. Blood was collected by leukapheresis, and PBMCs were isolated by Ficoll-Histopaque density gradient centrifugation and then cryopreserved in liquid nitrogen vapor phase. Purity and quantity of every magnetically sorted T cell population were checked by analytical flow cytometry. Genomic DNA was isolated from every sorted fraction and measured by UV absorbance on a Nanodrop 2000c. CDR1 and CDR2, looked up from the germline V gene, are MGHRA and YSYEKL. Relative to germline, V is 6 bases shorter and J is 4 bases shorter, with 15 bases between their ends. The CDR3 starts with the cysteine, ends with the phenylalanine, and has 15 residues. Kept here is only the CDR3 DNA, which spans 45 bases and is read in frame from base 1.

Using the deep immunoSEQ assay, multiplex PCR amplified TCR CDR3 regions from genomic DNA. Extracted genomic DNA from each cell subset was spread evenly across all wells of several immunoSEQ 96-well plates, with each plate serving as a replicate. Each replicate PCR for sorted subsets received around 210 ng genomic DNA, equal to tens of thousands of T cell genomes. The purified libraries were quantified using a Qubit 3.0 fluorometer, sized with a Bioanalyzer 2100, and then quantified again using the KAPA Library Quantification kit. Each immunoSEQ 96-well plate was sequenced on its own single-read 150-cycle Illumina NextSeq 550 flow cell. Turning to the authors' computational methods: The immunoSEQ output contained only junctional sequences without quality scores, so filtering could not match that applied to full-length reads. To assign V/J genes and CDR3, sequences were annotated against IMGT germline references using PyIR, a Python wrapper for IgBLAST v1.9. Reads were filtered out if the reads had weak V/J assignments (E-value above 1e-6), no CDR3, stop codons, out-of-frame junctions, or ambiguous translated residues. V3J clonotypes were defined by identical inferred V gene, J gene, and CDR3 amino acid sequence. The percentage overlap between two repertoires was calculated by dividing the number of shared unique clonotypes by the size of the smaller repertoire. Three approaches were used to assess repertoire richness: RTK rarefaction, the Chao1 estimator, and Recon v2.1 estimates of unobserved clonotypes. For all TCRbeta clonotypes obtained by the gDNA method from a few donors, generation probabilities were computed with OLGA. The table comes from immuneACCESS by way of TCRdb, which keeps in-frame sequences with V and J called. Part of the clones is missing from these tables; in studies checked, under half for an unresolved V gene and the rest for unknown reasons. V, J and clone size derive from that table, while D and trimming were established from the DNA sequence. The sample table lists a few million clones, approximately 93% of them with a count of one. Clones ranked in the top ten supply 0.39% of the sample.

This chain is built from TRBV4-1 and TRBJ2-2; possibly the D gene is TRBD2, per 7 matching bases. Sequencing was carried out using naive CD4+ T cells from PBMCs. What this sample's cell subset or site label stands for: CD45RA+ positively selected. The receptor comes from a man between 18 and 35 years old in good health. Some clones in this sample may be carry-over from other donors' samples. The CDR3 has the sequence CASRSGTLSTGELFF. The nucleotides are TGCGCCAGCAGAAGCGGGACACTGAGCACCGGGGAGCTGTTTTTT.